The clone carrying this TCR beta chain came up a few times. Trimming left V 7 bases short and J 1 base short, with 11 bases between. This CDR3 has 13 amino acids. Germline values: CDR1 SGDLS, CDR2 YYNGEE. The time point is: pre-sensitization, week 0. Treatment specified: therapeutic diphenylcyclopropenone sensitization with weekly scalp DPC. TCRdb itself ran the RACE reads through MiXCR, one entry per CDR3 protein. The profile covers about 46,000 distinct CDR3 sequences, with approximately 8.8% appearing a single time and 11% to 15% taken by the ten largest. This sample is part of a study of human T cells and chemical hapten exposure. About the research overall: Recorded diagnoses among the mostly female patients were alopecia areata, totalis or universalis. TCR yields differed between samples (mainly from small differences in pooled library volume).

Sequencing used whole blood, obtained in connection with sensitization to the hapten diphenylcyclopropenone (DPC). The gene calls are TRBV9 and TRBJ2-5; a weak D match, TRBD2 (6 bases). This TCR derives from a woman between 35 and 50 years old with alopecia areata. Some clones in this sample may be carry-over from other donors' samples. CDR3 region: CASSEGSQETQYF. Here the CDR3 DNA reads TGTGCCAGCTCGGAGGGATCCCAAGAGACCCAGTACTTC. The whole variable domain, filled in from reference TRBV9 and TRBJ2-5, reads DSGVTQTPKHLITATGQRVTLRCSPRSGDLSVYWYQQSLDQGLQFLIQYYNGEERAKGNILERFSAQQFPDLHSELNLSSLELGDSALYFCASSEGSQETQYFGPGTRLLVL.